This record looks at one T cell receptor (beta chain) sequence and its context. Its matching antigen is unknown. This record belongs to a study of cytomegalovirus exposure and HLA in healthy donors. Regarding the study as a whole: TCR beta sequences numbering 16,951 were associated with HLA alleles at 0.05 false discovery rate in a later analysis.

The PCR used 60 Vbeta and 13 Jbeta primers. The data were produced by immunoSEQ multiplex PCR, yet TCRdb's version contains in-frame clones alone and is incomplete. The sample carries 130,000 to 150,000 clones, roughly 79% recorded once. The germline CDR1 and CDR2 sequences are MNHEY and SVGAGI. This CDR3 region has 15 residues. Trimming took 2 bases from V and 2 from J, leaving 10 bases between them. The specimen was PBMCs. This chain connects TRBV6-5 to TRBJ1-3, with TRBD1 as a possible D gene (5 bases). The source of this sequence is a woman aged 55-75 years in good health and CMV-seropositive. In nucleotides, the CDR3 is TGTGCCAGCAGTTACAGGGGAGGGACTGGAAACACCATATATTTT. This sequence encodes CASSYRGGTGNTIYF.